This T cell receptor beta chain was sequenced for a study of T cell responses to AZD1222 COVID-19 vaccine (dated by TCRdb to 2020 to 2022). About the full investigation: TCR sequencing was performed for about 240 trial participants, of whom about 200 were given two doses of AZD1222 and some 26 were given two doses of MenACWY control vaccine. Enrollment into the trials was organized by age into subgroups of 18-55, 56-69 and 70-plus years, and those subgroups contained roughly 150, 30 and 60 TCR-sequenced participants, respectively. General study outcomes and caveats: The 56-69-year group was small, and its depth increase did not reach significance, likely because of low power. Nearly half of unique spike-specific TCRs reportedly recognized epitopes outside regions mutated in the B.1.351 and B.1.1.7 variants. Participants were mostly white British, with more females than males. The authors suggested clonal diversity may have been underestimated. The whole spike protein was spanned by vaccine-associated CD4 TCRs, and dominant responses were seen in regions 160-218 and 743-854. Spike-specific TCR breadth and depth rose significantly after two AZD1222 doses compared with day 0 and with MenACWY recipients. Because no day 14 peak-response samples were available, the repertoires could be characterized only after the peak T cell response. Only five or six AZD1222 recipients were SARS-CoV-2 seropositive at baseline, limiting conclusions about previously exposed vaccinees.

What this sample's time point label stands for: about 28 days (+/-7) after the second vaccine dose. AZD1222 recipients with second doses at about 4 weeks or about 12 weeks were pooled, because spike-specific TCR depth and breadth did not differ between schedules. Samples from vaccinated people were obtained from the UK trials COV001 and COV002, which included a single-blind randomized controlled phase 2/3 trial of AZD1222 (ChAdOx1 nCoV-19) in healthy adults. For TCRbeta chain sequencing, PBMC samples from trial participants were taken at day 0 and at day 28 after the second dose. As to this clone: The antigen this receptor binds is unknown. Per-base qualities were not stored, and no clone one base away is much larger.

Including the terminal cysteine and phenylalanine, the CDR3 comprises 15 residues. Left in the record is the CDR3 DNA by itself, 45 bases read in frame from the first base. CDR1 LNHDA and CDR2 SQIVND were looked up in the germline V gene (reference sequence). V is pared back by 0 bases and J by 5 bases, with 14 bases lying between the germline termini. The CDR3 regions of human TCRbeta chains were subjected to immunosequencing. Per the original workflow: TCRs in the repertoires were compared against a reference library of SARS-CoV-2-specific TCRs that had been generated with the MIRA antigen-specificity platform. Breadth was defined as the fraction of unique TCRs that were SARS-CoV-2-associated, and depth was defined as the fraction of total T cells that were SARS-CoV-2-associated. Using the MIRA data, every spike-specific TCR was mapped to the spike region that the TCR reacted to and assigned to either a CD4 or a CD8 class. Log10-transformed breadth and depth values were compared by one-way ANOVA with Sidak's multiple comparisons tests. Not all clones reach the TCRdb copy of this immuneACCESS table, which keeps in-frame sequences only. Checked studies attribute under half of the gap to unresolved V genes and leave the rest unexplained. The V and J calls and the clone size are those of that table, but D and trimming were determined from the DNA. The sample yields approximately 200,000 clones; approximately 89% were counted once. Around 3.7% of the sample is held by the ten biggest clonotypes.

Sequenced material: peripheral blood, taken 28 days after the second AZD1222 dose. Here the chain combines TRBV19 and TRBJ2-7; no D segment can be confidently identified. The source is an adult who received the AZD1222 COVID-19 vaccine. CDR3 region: CASSIESGDNHEQYF. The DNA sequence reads TGTGCCAGTAGTATAGAATCTGGCGACAACCACGAGCAGTACTTC.